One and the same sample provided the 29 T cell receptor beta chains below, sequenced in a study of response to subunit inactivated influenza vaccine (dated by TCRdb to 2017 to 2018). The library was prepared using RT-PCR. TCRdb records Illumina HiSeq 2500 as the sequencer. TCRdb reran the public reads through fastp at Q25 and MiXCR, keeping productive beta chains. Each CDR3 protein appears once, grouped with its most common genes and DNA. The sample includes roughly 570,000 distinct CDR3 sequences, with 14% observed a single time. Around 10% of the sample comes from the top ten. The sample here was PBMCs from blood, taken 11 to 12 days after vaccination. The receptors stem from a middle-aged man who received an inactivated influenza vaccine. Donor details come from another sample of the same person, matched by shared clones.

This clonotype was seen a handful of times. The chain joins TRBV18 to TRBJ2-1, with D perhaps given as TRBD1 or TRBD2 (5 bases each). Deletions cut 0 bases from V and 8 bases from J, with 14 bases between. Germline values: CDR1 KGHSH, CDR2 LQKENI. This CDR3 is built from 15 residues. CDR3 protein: CASSPPGRDYYEQFF. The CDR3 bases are TGTGCCAGCTCACCACCGGGACGAGATTACTATGAGCAGTTCTTC.

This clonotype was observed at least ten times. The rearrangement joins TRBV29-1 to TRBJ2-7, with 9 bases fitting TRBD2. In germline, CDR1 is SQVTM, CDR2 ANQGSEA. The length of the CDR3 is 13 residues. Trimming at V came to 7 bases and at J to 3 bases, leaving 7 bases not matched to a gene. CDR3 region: CSARGTSSYEQYF. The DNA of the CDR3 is TGCAGCGCCCGGGGGACTAGCAGCTACGAGCAGTACTTC.

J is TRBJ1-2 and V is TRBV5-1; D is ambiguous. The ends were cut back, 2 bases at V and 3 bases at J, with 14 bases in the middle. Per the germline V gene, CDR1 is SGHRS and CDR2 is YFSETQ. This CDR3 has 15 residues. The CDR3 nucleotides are TGCGCCAGCAGCTTACGAATGATGGAGGACTATGGCTACACCTTC. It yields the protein CASSLRMMEDYGYTF.

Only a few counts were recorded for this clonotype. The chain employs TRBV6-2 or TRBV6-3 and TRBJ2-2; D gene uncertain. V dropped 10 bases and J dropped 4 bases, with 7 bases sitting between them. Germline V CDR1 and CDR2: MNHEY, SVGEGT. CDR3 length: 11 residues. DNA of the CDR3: TGTGCCACCACACGCACCGGGGAGCTGTTTTTT. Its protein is CATTRTGELFF.

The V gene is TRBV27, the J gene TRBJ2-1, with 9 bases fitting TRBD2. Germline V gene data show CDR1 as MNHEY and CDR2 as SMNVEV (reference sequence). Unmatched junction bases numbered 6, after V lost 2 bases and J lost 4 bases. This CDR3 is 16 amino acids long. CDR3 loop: CASSLAASGIYNEQFF. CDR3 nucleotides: TGTGCCAGCAGTTTAGCGGCTAGCGGGATTTACAATGAGCAGTTCTTC.

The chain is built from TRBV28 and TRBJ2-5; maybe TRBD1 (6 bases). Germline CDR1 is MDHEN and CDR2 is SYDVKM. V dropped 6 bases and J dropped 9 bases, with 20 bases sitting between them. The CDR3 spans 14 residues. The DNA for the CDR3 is TGTGCCAGCAGCTCAGGGACATTGAAGGAGGCCCAGTACTTC. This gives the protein CASSSGTLKEAQYF.

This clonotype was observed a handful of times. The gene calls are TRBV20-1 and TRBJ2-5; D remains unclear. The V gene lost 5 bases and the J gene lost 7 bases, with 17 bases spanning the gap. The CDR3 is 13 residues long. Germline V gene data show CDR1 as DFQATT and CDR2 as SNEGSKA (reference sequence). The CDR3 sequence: CSAFLDPGVTQYF. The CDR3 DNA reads TGCAGTGCTTTCCTGGACCCAGGCGTGACCCAGTACTTC.

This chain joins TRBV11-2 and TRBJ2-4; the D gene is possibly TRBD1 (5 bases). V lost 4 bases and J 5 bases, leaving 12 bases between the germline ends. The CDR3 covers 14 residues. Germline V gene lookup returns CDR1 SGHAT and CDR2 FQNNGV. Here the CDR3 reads CASSSPRVQNIQYF. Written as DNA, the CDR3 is TGTGCCAGCAGCTCTCCCAGGGTACAAAACATTCAGTACTTC.

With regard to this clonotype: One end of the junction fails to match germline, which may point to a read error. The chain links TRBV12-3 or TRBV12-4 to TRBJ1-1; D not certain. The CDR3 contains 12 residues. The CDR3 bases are TGTGCCAGCAGGCTACCAGGCGCTGAAGCTTCCTTT. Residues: CASRLPGAEASF.

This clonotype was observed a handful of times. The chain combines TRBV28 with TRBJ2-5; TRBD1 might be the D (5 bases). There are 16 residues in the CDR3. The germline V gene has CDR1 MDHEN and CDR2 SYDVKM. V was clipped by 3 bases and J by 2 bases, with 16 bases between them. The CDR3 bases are TGTGCCAGCAGTTTGAGCCAGGGAAAAACTCAAGAGACCCAGTACTTC. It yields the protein CASSLSQGKTQETQYF.

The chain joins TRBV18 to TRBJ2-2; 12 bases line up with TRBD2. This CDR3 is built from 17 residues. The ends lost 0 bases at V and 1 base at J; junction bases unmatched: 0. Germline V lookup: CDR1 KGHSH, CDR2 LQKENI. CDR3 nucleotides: TGTGCCAGCTCACCACCGACTAGCGGGAGGAACACCGGGGAGCTGTTTTTT. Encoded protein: CASSPPTSGRNTGELFF.

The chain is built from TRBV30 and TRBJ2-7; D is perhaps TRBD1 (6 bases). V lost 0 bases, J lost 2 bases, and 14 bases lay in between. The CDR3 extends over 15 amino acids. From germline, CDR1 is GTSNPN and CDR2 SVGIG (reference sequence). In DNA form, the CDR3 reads TGTGCCTGGAGTGTCCGGGGACACGGCGCCTACGAGCAGTACTTC. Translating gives CAWSVRGHGAYEQYF.

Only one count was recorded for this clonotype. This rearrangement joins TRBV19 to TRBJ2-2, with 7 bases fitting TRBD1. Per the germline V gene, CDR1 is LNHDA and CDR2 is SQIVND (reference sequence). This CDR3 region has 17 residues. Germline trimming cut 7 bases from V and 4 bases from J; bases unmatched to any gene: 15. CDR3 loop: CASIPRSDRVVTGELFF. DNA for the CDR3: TGTGCCAGTATACCCAGATCCGACAGGGTGGTCACCGGGGAGCTGTTTTTT.

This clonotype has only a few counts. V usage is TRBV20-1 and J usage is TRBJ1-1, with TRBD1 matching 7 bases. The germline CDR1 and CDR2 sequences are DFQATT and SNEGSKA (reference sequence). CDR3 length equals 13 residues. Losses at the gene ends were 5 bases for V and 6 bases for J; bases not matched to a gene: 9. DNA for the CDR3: TGCAGTGCTGCCAGGGGGGGAGAAGCTGAAGCTTTCTTT. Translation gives CSAARGGEAEAFF.

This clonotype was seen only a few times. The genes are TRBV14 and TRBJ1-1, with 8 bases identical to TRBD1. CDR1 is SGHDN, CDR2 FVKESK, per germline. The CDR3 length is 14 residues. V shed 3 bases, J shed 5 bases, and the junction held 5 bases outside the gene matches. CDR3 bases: TGTGCCAGCAGCCACAACAGGGGGTTTACTGAAGCTTTCTTT. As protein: CASSHNRGFTEAFF.

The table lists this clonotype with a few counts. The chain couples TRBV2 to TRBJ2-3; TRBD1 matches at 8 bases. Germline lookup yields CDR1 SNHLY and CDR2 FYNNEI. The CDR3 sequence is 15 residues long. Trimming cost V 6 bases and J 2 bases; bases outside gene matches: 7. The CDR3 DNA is TGTGCCAGCAGGAAGGGACAGGCCTACACAGATACGCAGTATTTT. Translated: CASRKGQAYTDTQYF.

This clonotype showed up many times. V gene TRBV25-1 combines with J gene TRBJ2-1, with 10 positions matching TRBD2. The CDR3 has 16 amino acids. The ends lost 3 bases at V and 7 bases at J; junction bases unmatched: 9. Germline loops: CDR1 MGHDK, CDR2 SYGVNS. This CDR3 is CASSDSVLAGKNEQFF. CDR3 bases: TGTGCCAGCAGTGATTCAGTACTAGCGGGAAAGAATGAGCAGTTCTTC.

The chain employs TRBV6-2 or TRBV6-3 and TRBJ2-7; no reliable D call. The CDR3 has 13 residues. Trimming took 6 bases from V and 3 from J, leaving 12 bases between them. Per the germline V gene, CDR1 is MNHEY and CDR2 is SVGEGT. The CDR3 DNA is TGTGCCAGCAGCAGAACCTGGGGCTACGAGCAGTACTTC. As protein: CASSRTWGYEQYF.

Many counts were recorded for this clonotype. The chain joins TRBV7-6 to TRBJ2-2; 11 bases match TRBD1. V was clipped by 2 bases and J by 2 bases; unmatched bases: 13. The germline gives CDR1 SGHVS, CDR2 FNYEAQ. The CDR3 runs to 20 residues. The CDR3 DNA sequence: TGTGCCAGCAGCTTAAGTTACCCGGCCGGGACAGGGGGTAACACCGGGGAGCTGTTTTTT. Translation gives CASSLSYPAGTGGNTGELFF.

The CDR3 region has the DNA TGTGCCAGCAGTTCCTCCCGGGACAGCTACACCGGGGAGCTGTTTTTT. Protein: CASSSSRDSYTGELFF. The chain carries TRBV6-5 and TRBJ2-2, with TRBD1 matching over 7 bases. The CDR3 is 16 residues long. The germline gives CDR1 MNHEY, CDR2 SVGAGI. V gave up 4 bases and J gave up 3 bases; unmatched junction bases: 8.

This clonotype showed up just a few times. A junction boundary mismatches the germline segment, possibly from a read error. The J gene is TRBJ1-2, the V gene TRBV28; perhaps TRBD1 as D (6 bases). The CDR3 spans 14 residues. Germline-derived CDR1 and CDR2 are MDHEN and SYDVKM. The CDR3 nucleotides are TGTACCAGCATGGAGGGACAAGGGGTCTATGGCTACACCTTC. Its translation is CTSMEGQGVYGYTF.

CDR3 sequence: CASSITGTVNEQFF. DNA of the CDR3: TGTGCCAGCAGCATAACCGGGACAGTGAATGAGCAGTTCTTC. The chain uses TRBV7-2 and TRBJ2-1, with 7 bases fitting TRBD1. Germline CDR1 and CDR2: SGHTA and FQGNSA. This CDR3 has 14 amino acids. The trim removed 5 bases at V and 7 bases at J, leaving 8 bases unmatched.

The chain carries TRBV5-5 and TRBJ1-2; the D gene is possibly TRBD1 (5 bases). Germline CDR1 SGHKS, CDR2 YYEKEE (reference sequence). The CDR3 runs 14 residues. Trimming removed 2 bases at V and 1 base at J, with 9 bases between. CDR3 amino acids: CASSLRDGNYGYTF. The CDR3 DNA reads TGTGCCAGCAGCTTACGGGACGGTAACTATGGCTACACCTTC.

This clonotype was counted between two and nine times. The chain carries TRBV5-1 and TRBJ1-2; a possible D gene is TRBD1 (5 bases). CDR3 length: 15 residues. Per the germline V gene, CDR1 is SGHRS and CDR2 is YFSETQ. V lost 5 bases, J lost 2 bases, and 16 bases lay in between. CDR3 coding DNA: TGCGCCAGCAGTACTGACAGACCTTCGAACTATGGCTACACCTTC. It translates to CASSTDRPSNYGYTF.

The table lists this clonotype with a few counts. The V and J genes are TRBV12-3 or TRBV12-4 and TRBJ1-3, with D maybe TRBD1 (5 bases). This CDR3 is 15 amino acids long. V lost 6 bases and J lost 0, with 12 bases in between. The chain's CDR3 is CASSRVFTSGNTIYF. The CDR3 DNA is TGTGCCAGCAGCAGGGTTTTTACCTCTGGAAACACCATATATTTT.

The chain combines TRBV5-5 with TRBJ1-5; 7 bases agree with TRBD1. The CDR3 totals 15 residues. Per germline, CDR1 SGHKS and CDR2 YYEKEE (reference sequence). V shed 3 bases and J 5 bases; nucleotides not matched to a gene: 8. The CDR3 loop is CASSWRIDRDQPQHF. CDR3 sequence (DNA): TGTGCCAGCAGCTGGAGAATTGACAGGGATCAGCCCCAGCATTTT.

CDR3 sequence: CASSFSAILSVQFF. CDR3 DNA: TGTGCCAGCAGTTTTTCCGCCATTCTATCTGTGCAGTTCTTC. The chain employs TRBV28 and TRBJ2-1; unclear D gene. Trimming pared 3 bases from V and 12 bases from J, leaving 18 bases between. This CDR3 spans 14 amino acids. Germline V CDR1 and CDR2: MDHEN, SYDVKM. Complete variable domain (other parts from reference TRBV28 and TRBJ2-1): DVKVTQSSRYLVKRTGEKVFLECVQDMDHENMFWYRQDPGLGLRLIYFSYDVKMKEKGDIPEGYSVSREKKERFSLILESASTNQTSMYLCASSFSAILSVQFFGPGTRLTVL.

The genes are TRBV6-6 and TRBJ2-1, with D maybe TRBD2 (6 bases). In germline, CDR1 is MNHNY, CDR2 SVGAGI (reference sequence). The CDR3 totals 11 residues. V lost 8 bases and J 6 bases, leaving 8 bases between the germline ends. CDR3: CASRGINEQFF. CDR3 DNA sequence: TGTGCCAGCCGGGGGATCAATGAGCAGTTCTTC.

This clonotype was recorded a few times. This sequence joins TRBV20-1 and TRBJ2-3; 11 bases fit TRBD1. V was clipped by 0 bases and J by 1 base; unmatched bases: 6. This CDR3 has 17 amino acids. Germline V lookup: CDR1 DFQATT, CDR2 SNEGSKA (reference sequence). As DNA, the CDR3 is TGCAGTGCTAGAGACTACCGGGGACAGGGGGGCACAGATACGCAGTATTTT. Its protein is CSARDYRGQGGTDTQYF.